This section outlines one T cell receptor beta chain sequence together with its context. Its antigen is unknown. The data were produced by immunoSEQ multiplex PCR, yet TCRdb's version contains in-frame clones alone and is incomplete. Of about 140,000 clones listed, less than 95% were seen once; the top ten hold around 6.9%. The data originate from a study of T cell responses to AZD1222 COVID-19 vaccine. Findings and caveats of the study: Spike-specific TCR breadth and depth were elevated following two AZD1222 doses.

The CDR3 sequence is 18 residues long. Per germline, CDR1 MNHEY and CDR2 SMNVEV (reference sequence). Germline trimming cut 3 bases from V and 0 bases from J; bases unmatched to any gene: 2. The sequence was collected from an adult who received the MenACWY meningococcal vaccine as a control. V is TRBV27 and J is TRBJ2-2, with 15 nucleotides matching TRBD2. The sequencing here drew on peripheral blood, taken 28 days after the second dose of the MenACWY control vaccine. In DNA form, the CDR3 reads TGTGCCAGCAGTTTGGGACTAGCGGGAGGATCGAACACCGGGGAGCTGTTTTTT. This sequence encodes CASSLGLAGGSNTGELFF.